This entry describes one T cell receptor beta chain. Measured with immunoSEQ multiplex PCR; TCRdb has only the in-frame clones, and not every one. The sample carries hundreds of thousands of clones, around nine tenths recorded once. This sample is drawn from a study of blood T cell repertoires in COVID-19. Looking at the study overall: Material from acute and convalescent COVID-19 was sourced from the United States, Italy and Spain.

The CDR3 runs to 18 residues. V lost 7 bases and J 0 bases, leaving 22 bases between the germline ends. Germline V lookup: CDR1 LNHDA, CDR2 SQIVND (reference sequence). The TCR comes from a man younger than 35 with active or convalescent COVID-19. The chain recombines TRBV19 with TRBJ1-5, with D possibly TRBD1 on 6 matching bases. Specimen: peripheral blood. This CDR3 reads CASTLTGTPGYSNQPQHF. The CDR3 DNA reads as TGTGCCAGTACCTTGACCGGGACACCAGGTTATAGCAATCAGCCCCAGCATTTT.